The 12 T cell receptor beta chains given below trace back to one sample, sequenced in a study of molecular identifiers for immune sequencing clone quantification. MiXCR, applied by TCRdb to the PCR reads, yields one record per CDR3 protein. Of approximately 550,000 distinct CDR3 sequences in the sample, about 22% were seen once. Sequenced input: naive CD8+ T cells from blood, with Jurkat cell RNA spiked in. Subset described: FACS-sorted CD8+CD4-CCR7+CD45RA+ naive T cells. These receptors were taken from a human donor in good health. Some libraries in this study had Jurkat cell RNA spiked in.

This clonotype was seen only once. This may arise from a read error, as a much more abundant clone is one base away. This chain connects TRBV20-1 to TRBJ2-3; D not certain. V gave up 4 bases and J gave up 2 bases, with 7 bases separating them. From germline, CDR1 is DFQATT and CDR2 SNEGSKA (reference sequence). The CDR3 has 12 amino acids. The DNA of the CDR3 is TGCAGTGCTACATGGGTCACAGATACGCAGTATTTT. Protein: CSATWVTDTQYF.

The genes are TRBV6-6 and TRBJ2-3, with 9 positions matching TRBD2. The V gene end was trimmed by 7 bases and the J gene end by 2 bases; junction bases not matched to a gene: 13. Germline V gene sequence: CDR1 MNHNY, CDR2 SVGAGI (reference sequence). The CDR3 runs to 17 residues. The DNA for the CDR3 is TGTGCCAGCAATAACGCACTAGCGGGCAAGCTCACAGATACGCAGTATTTT. This translates into CASNNALAGKLTDTQYF.

This clonotype appeared many times. The chain is built from TRBV20-1 and TRBJ2-3, with D perhaps matching TRBD1 or TRBD2 (5 bases each). Germline CDR1 DFQATT, CDR2 SNEGSKA (reference sequence). Trimming shortened V by 0 bases and J by 7 bases, and 14 bases separated the two germline ends. The CDR3 contains 14 residues. As DNA, the CDR3 is TGCAGTGCTAGAGATGAGGGGCTTGAGAATACGCAGTATTTT. It is translated as CSARDEGLENTQYF.

This clonotype was counted at least ten times. The chain recombines TRBV4-2 with TRBJ2-1, with no clear D. The CDR3 is made up of 13 amino acids. V was cut by 5 bases and J by 4 bases, with 9 bases left in between. Germline loops: CDR1 LGHNA, CDR2 YNFKEQ. The CDR3 here is CASSLGVYNEQFF. The CDR3, as DNA: TGTGCCAGCAGCTTAGGCGTTTACAATGAGCAGTTCTTC.

In this sample, this clonotype turned up many times. CDR3 residues: CASSPTGGPGANVLTF. CDR3 coding DNA: TGTGCCAGCAGCCCGACAGGGGGCCCTGGGGCCAACGTCCTGACTTTC. This chain joins TRBV11-2 and TRBJ2-6; TRBD1 matches 10 bases. With 5 bases clipped from V and 2 bases from J, the junction kept 3 bases outside the gene matches. The CDR3 has 16 amino acids. Germline CDR1 SGHAT, CDR2 FQNNGV. Variable domain in full (rest from reference TRBV11-2 and TRBJ2-6): EAGVAQSPRYKIIEKRQSVAFWCNPISGHATLYWYQQILGQGPKLLIQFQNNGVVDDSQLPKDRFSAERLKGVDSTLKIQPAKLEDSAVYLCASSPTGGPGANVLTFGAGSRLTVL.

This clonotype has ten or more counts. The rearrangement links TRBV5-1 to TRBJ2-5; TRBD1 is a possible D gene (6 bases). Trimming removed 4 bases at V and 5 bases at J, with 12 bases between. This CDR3 has 13 amino acids. Germline V gene data show CDR1 as SGHRS and CDR2 as YFSETQ. The CDR3 DNA sequence: TGCGCCAGCAGCCCAGACAGGACGGAGACCCAGTACTTC. It yields the protein CASSPDRTETQYF.

As regards this clonotype: A read error may explain this, as a much larger clone is one base away. The CDR3 DNA is TGCGCCAGCAGCCAAGGCCTAGAAAAACTGGTTTTT. Amino acid sequence: CASSQGLEKLVF. The V and J genes are TRBV4-1 and TRBJ1-4; D call uncertain. Per the germline V gene, CDR1 is MGHRA and CDR2 is YSYEKL. This CDR3 is built from 12 residues.

Many counts were recorded for this clonotype. The genes are TRBV4-2 and TRBJ2-5; D ambiguous. In germline, CDR1 is LGHNA, CDR2 YNFKEQ. This CDR3 has 14 residues. The germline V and J ends were trimmed by 0 bases and 7 bases, with 12 bases remaining between them. The CDR3 here is CASSQEASPPTQYF. The CDR3, as DNA: TGTGCCAGCAGCCAAGAGGCCTCCCCCCCGACCCAGTACTTC.

This clonotype was counted at least ten times. The V gene is TRBV19, the J gene TRBJ1-5; D ambiguous. The CDR3 contains 14 residues. The V and J ends lost 4 bases and 0 bases respectively, with 7 bases between them. Germline assignment: CDR1 LNHDA and CDR2 SQIVND (reference sequence). Here the CDR3 reads CASSNSYSNQPQHF. CDR3 bases: TGTGCCAGTAGTAATAGTTATAGCAATCAGCCCCAGCATTTT.

Comment on this clonotype: The junction departs from germline at one end; a sequencing error may be responsible. V gene TRBV30 combines with J gene TRBJ1-4; 7 bases are a match to TRBD1. The germline gives CDR1 GTSNPN, CDR2 SVGIG (reference sequence). The CDR3 is 14 amino acids. CDR3 coding DNA: TGTGCCTGGAGTGGCACAGGGGCTATCGAAAAACTGGTTTTT. This codes for CAWSGTGAIEKLVF.

In its sample, this clonotype was seen many times. The chain carries TRBV12-3 or TRBV12-4 and TRBJ1-5; possibly TRBD1 for D (6 bases). This CDR3 contains 13 residues. Trimming removed 5 bases from V and 4 bases from J, with 9 bases in between. The CDR3 nucleotides read TGTGCCAGCAGTGAAACAGGGAATCAGCCCCAGCATTTT. Translation: CASSETGNQPQHF.

This chain connects TRBV7-9 to TRBJ1-2, with 7 positions matching TRBD1. This CDR3 region has 14 residues. After removal of 4 bases from V and 9 bases from J, the junction contained 11 bases not matched to a gene. The V gene's germline CDR1 is SEHNR and CDR2 FQNEAQ (reference sequence). The CDR3 here is CASSYQIDRDSYTF. CDR3 nucleotide sequence: TGTGCCAGCAGCTACCAGATAGACAGGGATAGCTACACCTTC. The variable domain in full, with the rest retrieved from reference TRBV7-9 and TRBJ1-2, is DTGVSQNPRHKITKRGQNVTFRCDPISEHNRLYWYRQTLGQGPEFLTYFQNEAQLEKSRLLSDRFSAERPKGSFSTLEIQRTEQGDSAMYLCASSYQIDRDSYTFGSGTRLTVV.